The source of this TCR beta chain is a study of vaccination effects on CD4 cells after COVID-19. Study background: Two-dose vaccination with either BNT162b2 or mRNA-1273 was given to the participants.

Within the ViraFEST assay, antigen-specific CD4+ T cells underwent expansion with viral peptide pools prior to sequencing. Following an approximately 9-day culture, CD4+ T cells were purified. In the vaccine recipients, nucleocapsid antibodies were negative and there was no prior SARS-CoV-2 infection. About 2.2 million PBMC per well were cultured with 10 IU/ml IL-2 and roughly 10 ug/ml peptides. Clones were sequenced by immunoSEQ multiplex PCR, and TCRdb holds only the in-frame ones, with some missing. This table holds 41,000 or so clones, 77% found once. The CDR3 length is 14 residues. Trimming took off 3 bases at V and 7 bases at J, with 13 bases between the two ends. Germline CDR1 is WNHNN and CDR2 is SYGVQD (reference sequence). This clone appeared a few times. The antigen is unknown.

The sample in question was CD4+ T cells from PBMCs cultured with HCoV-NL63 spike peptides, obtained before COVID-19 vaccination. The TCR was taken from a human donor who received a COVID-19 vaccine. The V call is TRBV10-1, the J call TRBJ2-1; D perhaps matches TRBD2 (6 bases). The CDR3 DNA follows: TGCGCCAGCAGTGACCCCACGACTAGAAATGAGCAGTTCTTC. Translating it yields CASSDPTTRNEQFF.